This TCR beta chain comes out of a study of blood T cell repertoires in COVID-19. V shed 2 bases, J shed 0 bases, and the junction held 3 bases outside the gene matches. The CDR3 runs to 15 residues. Germline CDR1 MNHEY, CDR2 SVGAGI. Profiling relied on immunoSEQ multiplex PCR, and the TCRdb table lists in-frame clones only, not all of them. This table holds fewer than 200,000 clones, approximately 80% found once. The chain recombines TRBV6-5 with TRBJ1-1, with 7 bases matching TRBD1. The receptor's source is a woman at least 80 years old with active or convalescent COVID-19. What was sequenced was peripheral blood. For the CDR3, the DNA is TGTGCCAGCAGTTACGGGACAGATATGAACACTGAAGCTTTCTTT. Amino acids: CASSYGTDMNTEAFF.